The T cell receptor (beta chain) described here comes from a study of blood T cells in healthy people across ages. For the second PCR, which ran for 7 to 11 cycles, a sample-barcoded 5' primer and a J-beta primer mix were used. Tags on each cDNA molecule came from a template-switch adaptor with 12 random nucleotides. In TCRdb, the 5' RACE reads were re-called with MiXCR into one record per CDR3 protein. This sample carries around 2 million distinct CDR3 sequences, more than 35% of them seen once, and the ten largest clones take roughly 23%. V dropped 5 bases and J dropped 8 bases, with 13 bases sitting between them. CDR1 SGHTA and CDR2 FQGNSA come from the germline V gene. The CDR3 has 14 residues.

This sequence originates from a human donor in good health. The sample taken for sequencing was blood. This sequence joins TRBV7-2 and TRBJ1-6; no definite D call. The CDR3 DNA sequence: TGTGCCAGCAGCCCGATAGAGAGGGATTCACCCCTCCACTTT. This gives the protein CASSPIERDSPLHF. The full variable domain, with the rest looked up from reference TRBV7-2 and TRBJ1-6, is GAGVSQSPSNKVTEKGKDVELRCDPISGHTALYWYRQSLGQGLEFLIYFQGNSAPDKSGLPSDRFSAERTGGSVSTLTIQRTQQEDSAVYLCASSPIERDSPLHFGNGTRLTVT.